A selection of T cell receptor beta chains follows, all from one sample in a study of molecular identifiers for immune sequencing clone quantification. TCRdb passed the PCR reads through MiXCR, listing each CDR3 protein once. The sample lists 350,000 or so distinct CDR3 sequences, 20% to 25% seen once, with roughly 0.8% in the top ten. Material for sequencing was naive CD8+ T cells from blood, with Jurkat cell RNA spiked in. These receptors were obtained from a human donor in good health. Some libraries in this study had Jurkat cell RNA spiked in. The CDR3 runs from the conserved cysteine through the conserved F or W. The order of the fields is D gene, clone size, V gene, J gene, CDR3 protein, CDR3 DNA. The D gene is left open where the match is weak. Expanded clones are given a class, and other clones once, few, many or no size at all.

>TRBD2|-|TRBV4-1|TRBJ2-3
CASSLLAGGPPDTQYF
TGCGCCAGCAGCCTACTAGCGGGGGGGCCCCCAGATACGCAGTATTTT
>-|-|TRBV20-1|TRBJ2-3
CSARDLGPAVLIFDTQYF
TGCAGTGCTAGAGATCTAGGACCCGCCGTATTAATATTCGATACGCAGTATTTT
>-|many|TRBV10-3|TRBJ1-1
CAIRDSSGTEAFF
TGTGCCATCAGGGACAGCTCAGGCACTGAAGCTTTCTTT
>-|many|TRBV4-1|TRBJ1-5
CASSQDWQGRLPQHF
TGCGCCAGCAGCCAAGATTGGCAGGGTAGGCTGCCCCAGCATTTT
>-|few|TRBV4-1|TRBJ2-7
CASSQTSLSYEQYF
TGCGCCAGCAGCCAAACTAGCCTCTCCTACGAGCAGTACTTC
>-|-|TRBV10-2|TRBJ2-5
CASTSVKSQEAQYF
TGCGCCAGCACTAGCGTTAAGTCCCAAGAGGCCCAGTACTTC
>-|many|TRBV27|TRBJ2-3
CASSLLGTGTDTQYF
TGTGCCAGCAGTTTGCTTGGGACGGGCACAGATACGCAGTATTTT
>TRBD1|-|TRBV5-1|TRBJ2-7
CASSTGTGIYGQYF
TGCGCCAGCAGCACCGGGACAGGGATCTACGGGCAGTACTTC
>-|many|TRBV2|TRBJ1-1
CASSEWGTEAFF
TGTGCCAGCAGTGAATGGGGAACTGAAGCTTTCTTT
>TRBD1|many|TRBV18|TRBJ2-7
CASSPSPGQSSYEQYF
TGTGCCAGCTCACCATCTCCGGGACAGAGCTCCTACGAGCAGTACTTC
>-|-|TRBV3-1|TRBJ1-1
CASSQRWGMNTEAFF
TGTGCCAGCAGCCAAAGATGGGGGATGAACACTGAAGCTTTCTTT
>-|many|TRBV7-9|TRBJ2-7
CASSSPGTYEQYF
TGTGCCAGCAGCTCGCCGGGGACCTACGAGCAGTACTTC
>-|-|TRBV13|TRBJ2-2
CASSLKGINTGELFF
TGTGCCAGCAGCTTAAAGGGAATAAACACCGGGGAGCTGTTTTTT
>-|once|TRBV7-9|TRBJ2-5
CASSLSQGQETQYF
TGTGCCAGCAGCTTGAGCCAGGGGCAAGAGACCCAGTACTTC
>TRBD2|many|TRBV7-9|TRBJ2-7
CASTSPLHLLAGAYEQYF
TGTGCCAGCACCTCCCCTCTCCACCTACTAGCGGGTGCCTACGAGCAGTACTTC
>-|few|TRBV15|TRBJ2-3
CATSSEWEWSDTQYF
TGTGCCACCAGCAGCGAGTGGGAGTGGTCAGATACGCAGTATTTT
>-|many|TRBV7-2|TRBJ2-6
CASSAVGAVRYGANVLTF
TGTGCCAGCAGCGCGGTAGGAGCGGTTCGGTATGGGGCCAACGTCCTGACTTTC
>TRBD2|once|TRBV7-9|TRBJ2-3
CASSLGTSGVYTDTQYF
TGTGCCAGCAGCTTAGGGACTAGCGGGGTATACACAGATACGCAGTATTTT
>-|few|TRBV28|TRBJ2-5
CASRETGWDQGGTQYF
TGTGCCAGCAGGGAAACAGGGTGGGACCAAGGCGGGACCCAGTACTTC
>-|many|TRBV13|TRBJ2-6
CASSLQAGGGANVLTF
TGTGCCAGCAGCTTACAAGCGGGTGGTGGGGCCAACGTCCTGACTTTC
>-|many|TRBV28|TRBJ1-1
CASSPQGPNTEAFF
TGTGCCAGCAGTCCCCAGGGACCGAACACTGAAGCTTTCTTT
>-|many|TRBV7-9|TRBJ2-2
CASSFSGTLNTGELFF
TGTGCCAGCAGCTTTTCCGGGACACTAAACACCGGGGAGCTGTTTTTT
>-|-|TRBV11-2|TRBJ1-1
CASSWKGANTEASF
TGTGCCAGCAGTTGGAAAGGAGCGAACACTGAAGCTTCCTTT
>TRBD2|many|TRBV20-1|TRBJ2-2
CSARLAGWGTGELFF
TGCAGTGCTCGACTAGCGGGGTGGGGCACCGGGGAGCTGTTTTTT
>-|many|TRBV6-4|TRBJ2-7
CASSDSSGIKQYF
TGTGCCAGCAGTGACTCGTCCGGCATTAAGCAGTACTTC
>-|many|TRBV5-1|TRBJ2-7
CASSALDTAYEQYF
TGCGCCAGCAGCGCACTAGACACAGCCTACGAGCAGTACTTC
>-|few|TRBV30|TRBJ2-6
CAWSVGANVLTF
TGTGCCTGGAGTGTCGGGGCCAACGTCCTGACTTTC
>TRBD2|many|TRBV7-2|TRBJ2-7
CASSLGVGLAAYEQYF
TGTGCCAGCAGCTTAGGGGTGGGACTAGCGGCCTACGAGCAGTACTTC
>-|many|TRBV5-1|TRBJ2-2
CASSLDGGTVELFF
TGCGCCAGCAGCTTGGATGGCGGGACCGTGGAGCTGTTTTTT